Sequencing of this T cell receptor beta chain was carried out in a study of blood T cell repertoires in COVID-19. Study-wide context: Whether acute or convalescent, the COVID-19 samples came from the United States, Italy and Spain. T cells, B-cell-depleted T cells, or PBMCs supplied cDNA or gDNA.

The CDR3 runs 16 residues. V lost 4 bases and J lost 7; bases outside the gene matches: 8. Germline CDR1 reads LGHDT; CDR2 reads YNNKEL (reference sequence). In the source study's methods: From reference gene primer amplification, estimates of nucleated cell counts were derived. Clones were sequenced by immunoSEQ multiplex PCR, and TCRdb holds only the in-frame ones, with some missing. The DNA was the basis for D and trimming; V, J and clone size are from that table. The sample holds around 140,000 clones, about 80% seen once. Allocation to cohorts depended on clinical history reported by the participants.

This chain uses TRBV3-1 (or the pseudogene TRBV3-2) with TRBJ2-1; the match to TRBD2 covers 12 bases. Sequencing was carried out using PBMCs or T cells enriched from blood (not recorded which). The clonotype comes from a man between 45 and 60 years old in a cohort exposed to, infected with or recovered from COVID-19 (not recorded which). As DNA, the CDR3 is TGTGCCAGCAGCCCCTTTCTAGCGGGGGGGCCTAATGAGCAGTTCTTC. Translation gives CASSPFLAGGPNEQFF.